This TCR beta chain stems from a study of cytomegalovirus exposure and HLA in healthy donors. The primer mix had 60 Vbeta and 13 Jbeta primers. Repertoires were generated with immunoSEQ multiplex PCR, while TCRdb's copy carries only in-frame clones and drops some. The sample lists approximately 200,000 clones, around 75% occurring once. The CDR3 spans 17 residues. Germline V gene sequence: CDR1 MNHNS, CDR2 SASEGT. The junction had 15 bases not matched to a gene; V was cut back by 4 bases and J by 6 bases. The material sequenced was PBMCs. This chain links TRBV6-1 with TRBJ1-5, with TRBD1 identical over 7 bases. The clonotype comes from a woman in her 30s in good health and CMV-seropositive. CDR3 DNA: TGTGCCAGCAGTGGGCTGAAGGGGCAGGGGGTCGGTCAGCCCCAGCATTTT. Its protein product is CASSGLKGQGVGQPQHF.